The rows below give T cell receptor beta chains drawn from one sample of a study of lymphopenia after photon versus proton radiotherapy. TCRdb's copy holds only in-frame clones and misses some; the assay was immunoSEQ multiplex PCR. The sample yields 75,000 to 90,000 clones, around four fifths seen once. The source material was peripheral blood, sampled from a patient treated with proton-based radiotherapy. The source is a man between 60 and 75 years old with pancreatic cancer. Each CDR3 is given with its conserved first and last residue. D genes are given only for firm matches. Rows may omit the clone size; those that give it use once, few, many or a size class.

D gene,J gene,clone size,V gene,CDR3 protein,CDR3 DNA
-,TRBJ2-7,-,TRBV2,CASRSGAGEQYF,TGTGCCAGCAGGAGCGGTGCGGGCGAGCAGTACTTC
-,TRBJ1-2,-,TRBV5-4,CASSLGGQGDVGYTF,TGTGCCAGCAGCTTGGGTGGGCAGGGCGACGTTGGCTACACCTTC
-,TRBJ2-1,-,TRBV13,CASSPTRSYNEQFF,TGTGCCAGCAGTCCTACTCGGTCCTACAATGAGCAGTTCTTC
TRBD1,TRBJ1-1,-,TRBV11-2,CASSLGAGGGWAFF,TGTGCCAGCAGCTTAGGGGCAGGGGGTGGATGGGCTTTCTTT
TRBD1,TRBJ1-5,-,TRBV9,CASSVGRDRSPQHF,TGTGCCAGCAGCGTAGGACGGGACAGGTCGCCCCAGCATTTT
-,TRBJ2-2,-,TRBV6-6,CASSYSDWRGELFF,TGTGCCAGCAGTTACTCTGACTGGCGCGGGGAGCTGTTTTTT
TRBD2,TRBJ2-4,-,TRBV30,CAWSVAGGRRIQYF,TGTGCCTGGAGTGTAGCGGGAGGAAGGCGCATTCAGTACTTC
TRBD1,TRBJ1-4,-,TRBV28,CASSLQGATNEKLFF,TGTGCCAGCAGTTTGCAGGGGGCAACTAATGAAAAACTGTTTTTT
TRBD1,TRBJ1-6,-,TRBV19,CASARNRGENSPLHF,TGTGCCAGTGCTCGTAACAGGGGGGAGAATTCACCCCTCCACTTT
-,TRBJ2-7,-,TRBV18,CASSLGAEYEQYF,TGTGCCAGCTCACTAGGGGCCGAATACGAGCAGTACTTC
-,TRBJ1-1,-,TRBV7-9,CASSSDRMNTEAFF,TGTGCCAGCAGCTCGGACAGAATGAACACTGAAGCTTTCTTT
TRBD2,TRBJ2-1,-,TRBV5-1,CASSLEVTSGNEQFF,TGCGCCAGCAGCTTGGAAGTGACTAGCGGCAATGAGCAGTTCTTC
-,TRBJ2-1,-,TRBV27,CASKRFVQGDFNEQFF,TGTGCCAGCAAGCGGTTTGTACAGGGTGATTTTAATGAGCAGTTCTTC
TRBD1,TRBJ2-7,once,TRBV4-2,CASSAWDRKVYEQYF,TGTGCCAGCAGCGCTTGGGACAGGAAGGTCTACGAGCAGTACTTC
-,TRBJ2-2,-,TRBV13,CASSHRVSGELFF,TGTGCCAGCAGCCACAGGGTGTCCGGGGAGCTGTTTTTT
-,TRBJ2-3,-,TRBV6-5,CASSLGDTQYF,TGTGCCAGCAGTTTGGGGGATACGCAGTATTTT
-,TRBJ2-7,-,TRBV11-3,CASSLKLRGEQYF,TGTGCCAGCAGCCTGAAGTTGAGGGGCGAGCAGTACTTC
-,TRBJ1-2,-,TRBV6-5,CASTRLGGDYGYTF,TGTGCCAGCACCCGACTCGGGGGGGACTATGGCTACACCTTC
-,TRBJ1-2,-,TRBV7-9,CASSLVTGGYTF,TGTGCCAGCAGCTTAGTCACCGGTGGCTACACCTTC
TRBD1,TRBJ2-7,-,TRBV7-8,CASSYTGDEQYF,TGTGCCAGCAGTTATACAGGGGACGAGCAGTACTTC
TRBD1,TRBJ2-3,-,TRBV28,CASRTGGTDTQYF,TGTGCCAGCAGGACAGGGGGCACAGATACGCAGTATTTT
-,TRBJ2-7,-,TRBV28,CASSLRTSYEQYF,TGTGCCAGCAGTTTAAGGACGTCCTACGAGCAGTACTTC
TRBD1,TRBJ2-3,once,TRBV29-1,CSVVGTGGTDTQYF,TGCAGCGTTGTGGGGACAGGGGGAACAGATACGCAGTATTTT
TRBD2,TRBJ2-7,-,TRBV7-9,CASSLYSGRGEQYF,TGTGCCAGCAGCTTATATAGCGGGCGGGGCGAGCAGTACTTC
-,TRBJ2-2,-,TRBV5-1,CASSLATSNTGELFF,TGCGCCAGCAGCTTGGCGACCTCGAACACCGGGGAGCTGTTTTTT
-,TRBJ2-7,-,TRBV7-2,CASSLRRVTEQYF,TGTGCCAGCAGCTTAAGGAGGGTCACCGAGCAGTACTTC
-,TRBJ2-7,-,TRBV18,CASSLISVSGNQYF,TGTGCCAGCTCACTCATTTCCGTCTCGGGCAATCAGTACTTC
-,TRBJ1-1,-,TRBV9,CASSVARNTEAFF,TGTGCCAGCAGCGTGGCCCGGAACACTGAAGCTTTCTTT
-,TRBJ2-2,-,TRBV29-1,CSVGRGLDTGELFF,TGCAGCGTTGGAAGGGGCCTGGACACCGGGGAGCTGTTTTTT
-,TRBJ2-5,-,TRBV7-9,CASSLAPGGTETQYF,TGTGCCAGCAGCTTAGCCCCAGGTGGAACGGAGACCCAGTACTTC
-,TRBJ1-2,-,TRBV30,CAWSEGNYGYTF,TGTGCCTGGAGTGAAGGGAACTATGGCTACACCTTC
TRBD1,TRBJ2-2,-,TRBV7-3,CASSVDRGNTGELFF,TGTGCCAGCAGCGTGGACAGGGGGAACACCGGGGAGCTGTTTTTT
-,TRBJ2-7,-,TRBV5-6,CASSFLLGEEQYF,TGTGCCAGCAGCTTCCTCCTGGGAGAAGAGCAGTACTTC
TRBD1,TRBJ1-4,-,TRBV7-9,CASSLVDRVEKLFF,TGTGCCAGCAGCTTAGTCGACAGGGTCGAAAAACTGTTTTTT
-,TRBJ2-3,-,TRBV5-1,CASSLGFGDTQYF,TGCGCCAGCAGCTTGGGGTTTGGAGATACGCAGTATTTT
-,TRBJ2-5,few,TRBV7-2,CASSRVRRGTETQYF,TGTGCCAGCAGCCGCGTCCGGAGGGGCACGGAGACCCAGTACTTC
-,TRBJ2-1,-,TRBV11-2,CASKRQAPWDEQFF,TGTGCCAGCAAGCGCCAGGCGCCTTGGGATGAGCAGTTCTTC
-,TRBJ1-1,-,TRBV18,CASSPGPGTEAFF,TGTGCCAGCTCACCCGGTCCGGGGACTGAAGCTTTCTTT
-,TRBJ2-7,-,TRBV7-3,CASSLNSGSDEQYF,TGTGCCAGCAGCTTAAATTCAGGGAGTGACGAGCAGTACTTC